This TCR beta chain was documented in a study of cytomegalovirus exposure and HLA in healthy donors. Researchers ran the PCR with 60 Vbeta and 13 Jbeta primers. TCRdb's table, derived via immunoSEQ multiplex PCR, lists solely in-frame clones and lacks some. The sample carries some 190,000 clones, 70% to 85% recorded once. Germline CDR1 and CDR2: SGHAT and FQNNGV. The V end was cut by 1 base, the J end by 0 bases, with 16 bases between. The CDR3 loop spans 18 amino acids. In its sample, this clone was seen a few times. J is TRBJ1-5 and V is TRBV11-2; the D gene is possibly TRBD1 (5 bases). This sequence originates from a man younger than 30 in good health and CMV-seronegative. The source material was PBMCs. As DNA, the CDR3 is TGTGCCAGCAGCTTAGGGAACCATGACAGACTTAGCAATCAGCCCCAGCATTTT. It yields the protein CASSLGNHDRLSNQPQHF.